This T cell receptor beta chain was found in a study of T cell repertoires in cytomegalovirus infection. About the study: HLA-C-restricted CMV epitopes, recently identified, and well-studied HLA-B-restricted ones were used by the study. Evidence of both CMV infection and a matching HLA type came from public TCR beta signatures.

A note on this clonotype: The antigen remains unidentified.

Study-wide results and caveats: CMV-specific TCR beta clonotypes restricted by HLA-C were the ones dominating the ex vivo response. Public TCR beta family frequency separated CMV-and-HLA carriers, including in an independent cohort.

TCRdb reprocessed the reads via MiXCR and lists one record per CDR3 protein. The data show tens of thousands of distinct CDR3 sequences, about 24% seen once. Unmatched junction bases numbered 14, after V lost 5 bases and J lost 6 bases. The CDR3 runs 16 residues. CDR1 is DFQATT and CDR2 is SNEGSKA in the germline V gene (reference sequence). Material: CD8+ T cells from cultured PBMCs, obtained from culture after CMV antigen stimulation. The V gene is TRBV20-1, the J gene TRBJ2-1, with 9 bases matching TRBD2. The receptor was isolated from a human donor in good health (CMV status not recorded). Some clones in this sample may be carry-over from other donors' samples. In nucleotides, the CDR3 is TGCAGTGCTCCCCCAACGGGCGGGAGGGGATTCAATGAGCAGTTCTTC. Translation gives CSAPPTGGRGFNEQFF.